The sequence of this TCR beta chain was determined in a study of shared clonotypes between healthy human individuals. Assay: immunoSEQ multiplex PCR; the TCRdb copy retains only in-frame clones and omits some. The top ten clones hold over 12% of a sample with 90,000 to 100,000 clones, around 47% of them seen once. There are 13 residues in the CDR3. The ends were cut back, 6 bases at V and 0 bases at J, with 9 bases in the middle. CDR1 LGHNA and CDR2 YNFKEQ come from the germline V gene. The source material was PBMCs. The chain uses TRBV4-2 and TRBJ2-7; D gene unclear. This clonotype was sampled from a woman in her thirties or forties in good health. Some clones in this sample may be carry-over from other donors' samples. CDR3 nucleotides: TGTGCCAGCAGTCCGAGCCACTCCTACGAGCAGTACTTC. It codes for CASSPSHSYEQYF.